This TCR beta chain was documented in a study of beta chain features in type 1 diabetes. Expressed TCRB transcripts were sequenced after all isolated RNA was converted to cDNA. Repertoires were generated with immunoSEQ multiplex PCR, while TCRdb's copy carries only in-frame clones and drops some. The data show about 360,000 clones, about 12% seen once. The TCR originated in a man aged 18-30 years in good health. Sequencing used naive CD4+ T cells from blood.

The CDR3 coding sequence is TGTGCCAGCACCAAACAGAACACTGAAGCTTTCTTT. It codes for CASTKQNTEAFF. The chain combines TRBV14 with TRBJ1-1, with unresolved D. Per germline, CDR1 SGHDN and CDR2 FVKESK. The CDR3 length is 12 residues. Trimming removed 7 bases at V and 1 base at J, with 7 bases between.